The 20 T cell receptor beta chains in this list originate from one sample, sequenced in a study of T cell responses to AZD1222 COVID-19 vaccine. Libraries were prepared by immunoSEQ multiplex PCR; TCRdb keeps only in-frame clonotypes and omits some of them. The sample yields about 120,000 clones, approximately 89% seen once. The specimen was peripheral blood, collected on day 0 of AZD1222 vaccination. The source is an adult in good health.

This clone came up a few times. The J gene is TRBJ2-7, the V gene TRBV30, with TRBD2 identical over 9 bases. Trimming at V came to 4 bases and at J to 2 bases, leaving 6 bases not matched to a gene. This CDR3 has 14 amino acids. Germline lookup yields CDR1 GTSNPN and CDR2 SVGIG (reference sequence). The CDR3 nucleotides are TGTGCCTGGAATGTTGGCGGGGGGGCCTACGAGCAGTACTTC. This codes for CAWNVGGGAYEQYF.

The chain couples TRBV7-9 to TRBJ1-2, with 10 bases fitting TRBD1. The CDR3 covers 17 residues. Trimming cost V 5 bases and J 6 bases; bases outside gene matches: 15. Germline loops: CDR1 SEHNR, CDR2 FQNEAQ (reference sequence). The CDR3 nucleotides are TGTGCCAGCAGCCCAATCCCGACAGGGGGCGACACGCATGGCTACACCTTC. Translated, it gives CASSPIPTGGDTHGYTF.

In its sample, this clone was seen once. The V gene is TRBV19, the J gene TRBJ1-1, with 9 bases lining up with TRBD1. V lost 5 bases to trimming and J lost 0 bases; unmatched junction nucleotides: 7. Germline CDR1 reads LNHDA; CDR2 reads SQIVND (reference sequence). The CDR3 extends over 16 amino acids. The CDR3 DNA reads as TGTGCCAGTAGTGATGGGACAGGGAAAATGAACACTGAAGCTTTCTTT. Its protein is CASSDGTGKMNTEAFF. Full variable domain (outside the CDR3, taken from reference TRBV19 and TRBJ1-1): DGGITQSPKYLFRKEGQNVTLSCEQNLNHDAMYWYRQDPGQGLRLIYYSQIVNDFQKGDIAEGYSVSREKKESFPLTVTSAQKNPTAFYLCASSDGTGKMNTEAFFGQGTRLTVV.

CDR3 in DNA: TGTGCCAGCAGCTTAGCCAGGGGACATTCAAGAATTCAGCCCCAGCATTTT. Its protein product is CASSLARGHSRIQPQHF. The V and J genes are TRBV7-9 and TRBJ1-5; TRBD1 is a possible D gene (6 bases). This CDR3 has 17 amino acids. The germline V gene has CDR1 SEHNR and CDR2 FQNEAQ (reference sequence). The V and J ends lost 0 bases and 6 bases respectively, with 18 bases between them. Variable domain in full (rest from reference TRBV7-9 and TRBJ1-5): DTGVSQNPRHKITKRGQNVTFRCDPISEHNRLYWYRQTLGQGPEFLTYFQNEAQLEKSRLLSDRFSAERPKGSFSTLEIQRTEQGDSAMYLCASSLARGHSRIQPQHFGDGTRLSIL.

Here the CDR3 DNA reads TGCGCCAGCAGCGGTAGCACAGATACGCAGTATTTT. Its translation is CASSGSTDTQYF. This rearrangement joins TRBV5-1 to TRBJ2-3; no definite D call. The CDR3 consists of 12 residues. CDR1 is SGHRS and CDR2 is YFSETQ in the germline V gene. V lost 4 bases, J lost 0 bases, and 3 bases lay in between.

The V gene is TRBV7-2, the J gene TRBJ1-2; 8 nucleotides line up with TRBD1. Germline CDR1 and CDR2: SGHTA and FQGNSA. The CDR3 spans 14 residues. Losses at the gene ends were 5 bases for V and 6 bases for J; bases not matched to a gene: 8. This CDR3 reads CASSTRTGLDGYTF. The CDR3 coding sequence is TGTGCCAGCAGCACCCGGACAGGGTTGGATGGCTACACCTTC.

The J gene is TRBJ1-5, the V gene TRBV7-2; the match to TRBD1 covers 7 bases. CDR3 length equals 15 residues. Germline loops: CDR1 SGHTA, CDR2 FQGNSA. The trim removed 1 base at V and 1 base at J, leaving 1 base unmatched. CDR3 nucleotides: TGTGCCAGCAGCTTAGTGGGACAGAGCAATCAGCCCCAGCATTTT. Translation gives CASSLVGQSNQPQHF.

The CDR3 DNA is TGCGCCAGCAGCTCTCAGGGAGGCCCTAGGGGCGGGTCACCCCTCCACTTT. This encodes CASSSQGGPRGGSPLHF. V usage is TRBV5-1 and J usage is TRBJ1-6; the D gene is possibly TRBD1 (5 bases). Germline CDR1 is SGHRS and CDR2 is YFSETQ. Trimming removed 3 bases at V and 10 bases at J, with 23 bases between. The CDR3 is 17 residues long.

The J gene is TRBJ1-4, the V gene TRBV19; 9 nucleotides agree with TRBD1. Germline lookup yields CDR1 LNHDA and CDR2 SQIVND (reference sequence). CDR3 length equals 14 residues. V lost 6 bases and J lost 7; bases outside the gene matches: 6. CDR3 amino acids: CASSQQGAAEKLFF. The CDR3 nucleotides are TGTGCCAGTAGCCAACAGGGGGCTGCTGAAAAACTGTTTTTT.

The chain carries TRBV2 and TRBJ2-1; D may be TRBD2 (6 bases). Germline V gives CDR1 SNHLY, CDR2 FYNNEI. The V gene lost 3 bases and the J gene lost 7 bases, with 16 bases spanning the gap. The CDR3 spans 15 residues. The CDR3, as DNA: TGTGCCAGCAGTGACGCGCAGTGGGCGGGGAATGAGCAGTTCTTC. This gives the protein CASSDAQWAGNEQFF.

This chain connects TRBV25-1 to TRBJ2-2; perhaps D is TRBD1 or TRBD2 (5 bases each). Germline V gives CDR1 MGHDK, CDR2 SYGVNS. V was pared by 1 base and J by 5 bases, with 11 bases between. The CDR3 runs to 15 residues. Here the CDR3 reads CASSEFRGLTGELFF. The CDR3 DNA reads as TGTGCCAGCAGTGAATTCCGGGGCTTAACCGGGGAGCTGTTTTTT.

The chain employs TRBV2 and TRBJ1-5; the D is unclear. The CDR3 spans 14 residues. V shed 2 bases and J shed 5 bases, with 10 bases lying between them. Germline V gene sequence: CDR1 SNHLY, CDR2 FYNNEI. CDR3 nucleotide sequence: TGTGCCAGCAGTGAAAACAGAAGAGATCAGCCCCAGCATTTT. Its translation is CASSENRRDQPQHF.

The V and J genes are TRBV5-8 and TRBJ2-4; D unclear. The CDR3 extends over 15 amino acids. Germline loops: CDR1 SGHTS, CDR2 YDEGEE. V was clipped by 4 bases and J by 0 bases, with 11 bases between them. In nucleotides, the CDR3 is TGTGCCAGCAGCCCCTGGCGGACAGCCAAAAACATTCAGTACTTC. The encoded protein is CASSPWRTAKNIQYF. Filled out from reference TRBV5-8 and TRBJ2-4, the complete variable domain reads EAGVTQSPTHLIKTRGQQATLRCSPISGHTSVYWYQQALGLGLQFLLWYDEGEERNRGNFPPRFSGRQFPNYSSELNVNALELEDSALYLCASSPWRTAKNIQYFGAGTRLSVL.

The chain recombines TRBV7-9 with TRBJ1-2; a weak D match, TRBD1 (6 bases). The germline CDR1 and CDR2 sequences are SEHNR and FQNEAQ (reference sequence). Trimming shortened V by 5 bases and J by 7 bases, and 17 bases separated the two germline ends. The CDR3 contains 14 residues. In nucleotides, the CDR3 is TGTGCCAGCAGCGACCTCAGGGGAGGAGGTGGCTACACCTTC. This gives the protein CASSDLRGGGGYTF. Full variable domain (remainder filled in from reference TRBV7-9 and TRBJ1-2): DTGVSQNPRHKITKRGQNVTFRCDPISEHNRLYWYRQTLGQGPEFLTYFQNEAQLEKSRLLSDRFSAERPKGSFSTLEIQRTEQGDSAMYLCASSDLRGGGGYTFGSGTRLTVV.

CDR3 nucleotide sequence: TGTGCCACCTTAGGTTGGGGGGAGTCCCGCTCCTACAATGAGCAGTTCTTC. Its translation: CATLGWGESRSYNEQFF. The rearrangement uses TRBV27 and TRBJ2-1; D may be TRBD2 (6 bases). Germline V gene lookup returns CDR1 MNHEY and CDR2 SMNVEV (reference sequence). The CDR3 has 17 residues. Trimming stripped 10 bases from V and 0 bases from J, with 22 bases between.

V usage is TRBV14 and J usage is TRBJ1-1, with D uncertain. Germline-derived CDR1 and CDR2 are SGHDN and FVKESK. The CDR3 consists of 16 residues. Trimming shortened V by 0 bases and J by 0 bases, and 11 bases separated the two germline ends. For the CDR3, the DNA is TGTGCCAGCAGCCAAGATGACAATAACTTGAACACTGAAGCTTTCTTT. Translated: CASSQDDNNLNTEAFF.

The chain combines TRBV5-6 with TRBJ2-7; D call uncertain. The CDR3 covers 17 residues. Trimming left V 0 bases short and J 3 bases short, with 19 bases between. Germline-derived CDR1 and CDR2 are SGHDT and YYEEEE. As DNA, the CDR3 is TGTGCCAGCAGCTTGGCTGTCGGAGCTAGTTGGAACTACGAGCAGTACTTC. The encoded protein is CASSLAVGASWNYEQYF.

This sequence joins TRBV6-1 and TRBJ2-7; 10 bases line up with TRBD2. This CDR3 comprises 15 residues. V dropped 2 bases and J dropped 5; count of bases not matched to a gene: 6. From germline, CDR1 is MNHNS and CDR2 SASEGT. Here the CDR3 reads CASSELAGAAHEQYF. Here the CDR3 DNA reads TGTGCCAGCAGTGAACTAGCGGGAGCGGCCCACGAGCAGTACTTC.

CDR3 residues: CASSPRNVGGELFF. In DNA, the CDR3 is TGTGCCAGCAGCCCCCGAAACGTTGGTGGGGAGCTGTTTTTT. The chain couples TRBV11-3 to TRBJ2-2; D unclear. The germline V gene has CDR1 SGHNT and CDR2 YENEEA. V was pared by 5 bases and J by 8 bases, with 15 bases between. This CDR3 has 14 residues. The full variable domain, in which reference TRBV11-3 and TRBJ2-2 provide the parts outside the CDR3, is EAGVVQSPRYKIIEKKQPVAFWCNPISGHNTLYWYLQNLGQGPELLIRYENEEAVDDSQLPKDRFSAERLKGVDSTLKIQPAELGDSAVYLCASSPRNVGGELFFGEGSRLTVL.

This clone appeared a single time. The chain uses TRBV5-6 and TRBJ1-6; perhaps TRBD1 as D (5 bases). The CDR3 totals 17 residues. The germline V and J ends were trimmed by 1 base and 2 bases, with 13 bases remaining between them. Germline assignment: CDR1 SGHDT and CDR2 YYEEEE. In DNA form, the CDR3 reads TGTGCCAGCAGCTTGTTGGGGCCGGGGACCTATAATTCACCCCTCCACTTT. Encoded protein: CASSLLGPGTYNSPLHF.